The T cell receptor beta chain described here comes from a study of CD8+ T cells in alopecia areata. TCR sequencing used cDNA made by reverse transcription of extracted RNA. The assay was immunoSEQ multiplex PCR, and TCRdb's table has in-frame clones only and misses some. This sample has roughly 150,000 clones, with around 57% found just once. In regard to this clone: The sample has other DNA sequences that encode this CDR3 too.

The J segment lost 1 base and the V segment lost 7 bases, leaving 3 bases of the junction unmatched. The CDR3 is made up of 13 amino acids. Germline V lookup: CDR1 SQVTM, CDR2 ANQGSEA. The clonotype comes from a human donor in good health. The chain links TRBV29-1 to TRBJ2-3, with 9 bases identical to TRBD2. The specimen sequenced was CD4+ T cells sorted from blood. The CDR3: CSARTSGTDTQYF. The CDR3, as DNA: TGCAGCGCCCGGACTAGCGGCACAGATACGCAGTATTTT.